This T cell receptor (beta chain) appears in the sequencing data of a study of identical twins. Study findings and constraints: Low generation probability was overrepresented in out-of-frame alpha sequences shared by twins. Cord blood beta clonotypes that were abundant carried fewer insertions, and memory repertoires showed no such trend.

The CDR3 runs to 16 residues. V lost 1 base to trimming and J lost 4 bases, with 14 bases between them. CDR1 and CDR2 (germline): MDHEN, SYDVKM. Of note for this clonotype: What it recognizes is unknown.

TCRdb ran MiXCR on the 5' RACE reads and lists one entry per CDR3 protein. The data contain fewer than 350,000 distinct CDR3 sequences, more than 6.5% of them singletons. These data were likewise used in another study, on yellow fever vaccine responses in identical twins.

Sequencing was performed on memory (CD45RO+) T cells sorted from blood. This sequence joins TRBV28 and TRBJ1-5; maybe TRBD1 (6 bases). The receptor was isolated from a woman between 18 and 29 years old in good health. Here the CDR3 reads CASSLLGWTVNQPQHF. The CDR3 nucleotides read TGTGCCAGCAGTTTATTAGGATGGACAGTTAATCAGCCCCAGCATTTT.